The 27 T cell receptor beta chains presented below share a single source sample, sequenced in a study of blood T cell repertoires in COVID-19. The table came from immunoSEQ multiplex PCR; TCRdb's copy has only in-frame clones and leaves some out. In the table there are about 89,000 clones, more than 60% of which are singletons. The material sequenced was peripheral blood. The receptors were sampled from a human donor in a cohort sampled during active COVID-19.

The genes are TRBV5-5 and TRBJ2-1; D perhaps matches TRBD2 (5 bases). Trimming removed 4 bases at V and 0 bases at J, with 20 bases between. The CDR3 extends over 18 amino acids. The germline V gene encodes CDR1 SGHKS and CDR2 YYEKEE (reference sequence). This CDR3 reads CASSVYPQSRDSYNEQFF. CDR3 coding DNA: TGTGCCAGCAGCGTTTACCCCCAATCGAGGGACTCCTACAATGAGCAGTTCTTC.

The V call is TRBV6-4, the J call TRBJ1-1; 7 nucleotides match TRBD1. Germline V gives CDR1 MRHNA, CDR2 SNTAGT. V lost 5 bases and J lost 11; bases outside the gene matches: 8. The CDR3 runs 12 residues. CDR3 loop: CASSPDRVEAFF. In nucleotides, the CDR3 is TGTGCCAGCAGTCCCGACAGGGTAGAGGCTTTCTTT.

This clone was seen only once. The chain employs TRBV5-6 and TRBJ1-2, with D uncertain. The CDR3 loop spans 15 amino acids. Germline V lookup: CDR1 SGHDT, CDR2 YYEEEE. V lost 3 bases and J lost 0, with 12 bases in between. The CDR3 loop reads CASSSSPSTNYGYTF. The CDR3 nucleotides read TGTGCCAGCAGCTCGTCTCCCTCTACTAACTATGGCTACACCTTC. The whole variable domain, remainder taken from reference TRBV5-6 and TRBJ1-2, is DAGVTQSPTHLIKTRGQQVTLRCSPKSGHDTVSWYQQALGQGPQFIFQYYEEEERQRGNFPDRFSGHQFPNYSSELNVNALLLGDSALYLCASSSSPSTNYGYTFGSGTRLTVV.

The chain uses TRBV2 and TRBJ1-1, with D unresolved. This CDR3 is 14 amino acids long. Germline CDR1 is SNHLY and CDR2 is FYNNEI. Trimming stripped 5 bases from V and 0 bases from J, with 10 bases between. The CDR3 protein is CASSRHFMNTEAFF. CDR3 DNA sequence: TGTGCCAGCAGTCGTCACTTCATGAACACTGAAGCTTTCTTT.

V and J are TRBV11-3 and TRBJ2-1; D is undetermined. V lost 3 bases and J 9 bases, leaving 12 bases between the germline ends. Germline V gives CDR1 SGHNT, CDR2 YENEEA. The CDR3 has 13 amino acids. The CDR3 loop reads CASSLLLDTEQFF. CDR3 in DNA: TGTGCCAGCAGCTTGCTTTTAGACACTGAGCAGTTCTTC.

The CDR3 DNA sequence: TGTGCCAGCTCACCTCGGCAGGGGGCAAGTGAGACCCAGTACTTC. Its translation is CASSPRQGASETQYF. J is TRBJ2-5 and V is TRBV18, with 8 bases aligning to TRBD1. J lost 5 bases, V lost 3 bases, and 8 bases had no gene match. The CDR3 is 15 residues long. CDR1 and CDR2 from the germline V gene are KGHSH and LQKENI. Full variable domain (remainder filled in from reference TRBV18 and TRBJ2-5): NAGVMQNPRHLVRRRGQEARLRCSPMKGHSHVYWYRQLPEEGLKFMVYLQKENIIDESGMPKERFSAEFPKEGPSILRIQQVVRGDSAAYFCASSPRQGASETQYFGPGTRLLVL.

V usage is TRBV7-9 and J usage is TRBJ2-3, with D perhaps matching TRBD2 (6 bases). The CDR3 sequence is 17 residues long. The germline CDR1 and CDR2 sequences are SEHNR and FQNEAQ (reference sequence). V shed 6 bases and J shed 4 bases, with 23 bases lying between them. CDR3 loop: CASRPRQLREVADTQYF. The CDR3 nucleotides read TGTGCCAGCAGACCGCGCCAGCTGAGGGAGGTTGCAGATACGCAGTATTTT.

J is TRBJ2-5 and V is TRBV4-3, with 10 bases identical to TRBD1. CDR3 length: 14 amino acids. Germline V gene data show CDR1 as LGHNA and CDR2 as YSLEER. V was pared by 4 bases and J by 5 bases, with 4 bases of the junction left unmatched. The CDR3 DNA sequence: TGCGCCAGCAGCCCTGGACAGGGGGGGGAGACCCAGTACTTC. Amino acids: CASSPGQGGETQYF.

The rearrangement uses TRBV20-1 and TRBJ2-4, with TRBD1 identical over 7 bases. Trimming at V came to 3 bases and at J to 5 bases, leaving 4 bases not matched to a gene. This CDR3 comprises 13 residues. Per germline, CDR1 DFQATT and CDR2 SNEGSKA (reference sequence). CDR3 in amino acids: CSASRGTENIQYF. The DNA for the CDR3 is TGCAGTGCTAGTAGGGGGACAGAAAACATTCAGTACTTC.

V usage is TRBV2 and J usage is TRBJ2-1; TRBD2 might be the D (5 bases). This CDR3 spans 15 amino acids. Trimming removed 6 bases from V and 0 bases from J, with 12 bases in between. CDR1 SNHLY and CDR2 FYNNEI come from the germline V gene. CDR3 protein: CASRERPRSYNEQFF. In DNA, the CDR3 is TGTGCCAGCAGAGAGCGGCCTCGCTCCTACAATGAGCAGTTCTTC.

At least ten counts were recorded for this clone. This chain joins TRBV7-8 and TRBJ1-3; 12 nucleotides match TRBD1. V lost 5 bases, J lost 4 bases, and 3 bases stayed unmatched. This CDR3 contains 15 residues. The V gene's germline CDR1 is SGHVS and CDR2 FQNEAQ. The CDR3 is CASSLGTGGGNTIYF. The CDR3 DNA reads TGTGCCAGCAGCCTAGGGACAGGGGGCGGAAACACCATATATTTT.

This chain uses TRBV28 with TRBJ2-4; 9 bases are a match to TRBD1. Germline CDR1 and CDR2: MDHEN and SYDVKM. This CDR3 spans 21 amino acids. V was clipped by 5 bases and J by 0 bases; unmatched bases: 20. CDR3 amino acids: CASSTHGGQGIFGVAKNIQYF. The CDR3 DNA reads TGTGCCAGCAGTACTCACGGGGGACAGGGAATATTCGGGGTAGCCAAAAACATTCAGTACTTC.

The chain couples TRBV28 to TRBJ2-1; no clear D gene. The CDR3 length is 16 residues. From germline, CDR1 is MDHEN and CDR2 SYDVKM. Between the trimmed V and J ends, which lost 2 bases and 8 bases, there was a span of 19 bases. This CDR3 reads CASSLLPGGKVDEQFF. DNA of the CDR3: TGTGCCAGCAGTTTACTCCCGGGTGGTAAAGTCGATGAGCAGTTCTTC.

This chain joins TRBV3-1 (or the pseudogene TRBV3-2) and TRBJ2-7; 9 bases are shared with TRBD1. V gave up 4 bases and J gave up 6 bases; unmatched junction bases: 7. The CDR3 extends over 14 amino acids. Germline values: CDR1 LGHDT, CDR2 YNNKEL (reference sequence). For the CDR3, the DNA is TGTGCCAGCAGCCGAGGGACAGGGACATGCGAGCAGTACTTC. This sequence encodes CASSRGTGTCEQYF.

The chain has TRBV28 and TRBJ2-5; 8 positions match TRBD2. CDR3 length: 17 amino acids. V lost 7 bases to trimming and J lost 4 bases; unmatched junction nucleotides: 17. From germline, CDR1 is MDHEN and CDR2 SYDVKM. The CDR3 loop reads CASTSPGGEGPLETQYF. The DNA for the CDR3 is TGTGCCAGCACCTCCCCCGGGGGGGAGGGCCCGTTAGAGACCCAGTACTTC. The full variable domain, rest sourced from reference TRBV28 and TRBJ2-5, is DVKVTQSSRYLVKRTGEKVFLECVQDMDHENMFWYRQDPGLGLRLIYFSYDVKMKEKGDIPEGYSVSREKKERFSLILESASTNQTSMYLCASTSPGGEGPLETQYFGPGTRLLVL.

V gene TRBV5-5 combines with J gene TRBJ1-1; TRBD1 might be the D (5 bases). The CDR3 runs 15 residues. Deletions cut 2 bases from V and 0 bases from J, with 11 bases between. Germline values: CDR1 SGHKS, CDR2 YYEKEE (reference sequence). The CDR3 reads CASSFMTALNTEAFF. The CDR3 DNA follows: TGTGCCAGCAGCTTTATGACAGCCCTGAACACTGAAGCTTTCTTT.

The chain couples TRBV18 to TRBJ1-3; 7 bases map to TRBD1. The CDR3 runs to 14 residues. The V and J ends lost 4 bases and 2 bases, in that order; junction bases with no gene match: 2. In germline, CDR1 is KGHSH, CDR2 LQKENI. This CDR3 reads CASSLDRAGNTIYF. The CDR3 DNA sequence: TGTGCCAGCTCACTTGACAGGGCTGGAAACACCATATATTTT.

This clone appeared a single time. This chain connects TRBV18 to TRBJ2-1, with 10 bases identical to TRBD1. Germline V lookup: CDR1 KGHSH, CDR2 LQKENI. The CDR3 has 15 residues. The V and J ends lost 6 bases and 6 bases, in that order; junction bases with no gene match: 8. As DNA, the CDR3 is TGTGCCAGCTCCCCTGGACAGGGGGTTAGCAATGAGCAGTTCTTC. Translated: CASSPGQGVSNEQFF.

The rearrangement joins TRBV6-5 to TRBJ2-5; 8 nucleotides line up with TRBD2. The germline CDR1 and CDR2 sequences are MNHEY and SVGAGI. The CDR3 loop spans 15 amino acids. J lost 2 bases, V lost 5 bases, and 7 bases had no gene match. The CDR3 DNA follows: TGTGCCAGCAGTACCAGCGGGAGATGGCAAGAGACCCAGTACTTC. As protein: CASSTSGRWQETQYF.

This sequence joins TRBV28 and TRBJ2-7; 7 bases align to TRBD2. V shed 3 bases, J shed 4 bases, and the junction held 6 bases outside the gene matches. This CDR3 is 14 amino acids long. CDR1 is MDHEN and CDR2 is SYDVKM in the germline V gene. The CDR3 DNA is TGTGCCAGCAGTTTCTGGGACTATCTATACGAGCAGTACTTC. This encodes CASSFWDYLYEQYF. Using reference TRBV28 and TRBJ2-7 for the parts outside the CDR3, the full variable domain is DVKVTQSSRYLVKRTGEKVFLECVQDMDHENMFWYRQDPGLGLRLIYFSYDVKMKEKGDIPEGYSVSREKKERFSLILESASTNQTSMYLCASSFWDYLYEQYFGPGTRLTVT.

To note about this clone: Other DNA sequences of this sample code for an identical CDR3. J is TRBJ2-3 and V is TRBV7-2; no clear D. This CDR3 region has 12 residues. Germline loops: CDR1 SGHTA, CDR2 FQGNSA. The ends were cut back, 4 bases at V and 0 bases at J, with 2 bases in the middle. Here the CDR3 DNA reads TGTGCCAGCAGCTCAAGCACAGATACGCAGTATTTT. Translation: CASSSSTDTQYF. The full variable domain, its missing parts supplied by reference TRBV7-2 and TRBJ2-3, is GAGVSQSPSNKVTEKGKDVELRCDPISGHTALYWYRQSLGQGLEFLIYFQGNSAPDKSGLPSDRFSAERTGGSVSTLTIQRTQQEDSAVYLCASSSSTDTQYFGPGTRLTVL.

As for this clone: A read error may account for a junction end that differs from germline. This chain links TRBV12-3 or TRBV12-4 with TRBJ2-1, with D unclear. This CDR3 region has 12 residues. This CDR3 is CASRLGPNEQFF. The CDR3 DNA reads as TGTGCCAGCAGGTTAGGGCCCAATGAGCAGTTCTTC.

V is TRBV18 and J is TRBJ2-2; TRBD2 matches at 13 bases. The CDR3 runs 20 residues. The junction had 14 bases not matched to a gene; V was cut back by 3 bases and J by 4 bases. Per the germline V gene, CDR1 is KGHSH and CDR2 is LQKENI. In nucleotides, the CDR3 is TGTGCCAGCTCACCGGGACCGCGGACTAGCGGGAGAGGCGGCACCGGGGAGCTGTTTTTT. Translating it yields CASSPGPRTSGRGGTGELFF. Looking up the rest from reference TRBV18 and TRBJ2-2 gives the full variable domain: NAGVMQNPRHLVRRRGQEARLRCSPMKGHSHVYWYRQLPEEGLKFMVYLQKENIIDESGMPKERFSAEFPKEGPSILRIQQVVRGDSAAYFCASSPGPRTSGRGGTGELFFGEGSRLTVL.

The chain combines TRBV7-9 with TRBJ1-2, with unresolved D. Germline V gene data show CDR1 as SEHNR and CDR2 as FQNEAQ (reference sequence). V lost 11 bases and J 0 bases, leaving 13 bases between the germline ends. The CDR3 covers 13 residues. The CDR3 region is CAGRGITNYGYTF. The CDR3 DNA sequence: TGTGCCGGTCGAGGAATCACTAACTATGGCTACACCTTC.

This clone was detected once. This sequence joins TRBV27 and TRBJ1-1; D is perhaps TRBD1 (5 bases). V was clipped by 0 bases and J by 11 bases, with 13 bases between them. CDR1 and CDR2 (germline): MNHEY, SMNVEV (reference sequence). The CDR3 loop spans 13 amino acids. The CDR3 loop reads CASSLSGPLRAFF. DNA for the CDR3: TGTGCCAGCAGTTTATCGGGGCCCCTGCGGGCTTTCTTT.

This chain links TRBV7-8 with TRBJ1-5, with D unclear. The CDR3 contains 13 residues. Trimming took 4 bases from V and 5 from J, leaving 9 bases between them. CDR1 is SGHVS and CDR2 is FQNEAQ in the germline V gene. CDR3 DNA: TGTGCCAGCAGCTACCACCGCGATCAGCCCCAGCATTTT. This codes for CASSYHRDQPQHF.

The V and J genes are TRBV7-6 and TRBJ2-3, with 9 bases aligning to TRBD2. This CDR3 contains 18 residues. The germline CDR1 and CDR2 sequences are SGHVS and FNYEAQ. The V segment lost 3 bases and the J segment 4 bases; nucleotides outside the gene matches: 14. CDR3 region: CASSFGLAGYSRADTQYF. CDR3 coding DNA: TGTGCCAGCAGCTTTGGGCTAGCGGGATATTCGCGCGCAGATACGCAGTATTTT.